This T cell receptor beta chain derives from a study of blood T cells in healthy people across ages. Broader study findings: Possibly, changes in expanded clonotypes were confounded because donor CMV status was unknown. Age showed a roughly linear inverse relationship with TCR beta diversity per million T cells. In long-lived donors, naive CD4+ cell counts and diversity exceeded those of aged donors.

A note on this clonotype: What it binds is not known.

The trim removed 2 bases at V and 3 bases at J, leaving 11 bases unmatched. The CDR3 covers 16 residues. The germline V gene has CDR1 DFQATT and CDR2 SNEGSKA (reference sequence). A J-beta primer mix and a sample-barcoded 5' primer were used in a second PCR of roughly 6 to 11 cycles. Tags on each cDNA molecule came from a template-switch adaptor with 12 random nucleotides. MiXCR, applied by TCRdb to the 5' RACE reads, yields one record per CDR3 protein. The sample lists 1.5 million to 2 million distinct CDR3 sequences, 28% occurring once. Specimen: blood. The gene calls are TRBV20-1 and TRBJ2-5; TRBD2 matches at 8 bases. The receptor was derived from a woman younger than 45 in good health. In DNA form, the CDR3 reads TGCAGTGCTAGATCGGGGGGGGCCGTTGAGAAAGAGACCCAGTACTTC. Amino acids: CSARSGGAVEKETQYF.